The next 14 T cell receptor beta chains were all read from a single sample in a study of regulatory T cells in long-lasting Graves disease. Libraries of TCR beta came from iRepertoire HTBI primers plus Arm-PCR of CDR3 regions. TCRdb processed the multiplex PCR reads anew with MiXCR; each CDR3 protein has one entry. Of around 340,000 distinct CDR3 sequences listed, around a fifth are singletons. Specified time point: persistent/refractory GD, antithyroid drugs over 5 years with positive TRAb. The authors made the TCR library using RNA they extracted from PBMCs. The sequences come from peripheral blood mononuclear cells (PBMCs), collected when the disease was refractory, from a patient treated with antithyroid drugs. These receptors came from a female donor with Graves disease.

The CDR3 DNA follows: TGCGCCAGCAGTGGTCGGCTGAGTAATTCACCCCTCCACTTT. Amino acids: CASSGRLSNSPLHF. This sequence joins TRBV10-1 and TRBJ1-6; no reliable D call. The CDR3 has 14 amino acids. Trimming stripped 4 bases from V and 6 bases from J, with 10 bases between. Germline-derived CDR1 and CDR2 are WNHNN and SYGVQD (reference sequence).

V gene TRBV7-2 combines with J gene TRBJ2-1; D assignment may be TRBD1 or TRBD2 (5 bases each). Germline V lookup: CDR1 SGHTA, CDR2 FQGNSA. V lost 5 bases and J 3 bases, leaving 14 bases between the germline ends. The CDR3 totals 15 residues. The CDR3 region has the DNA TGTGCCAGCAGCACCGCCGGGACGAGCTACAATGAGCAGTTCTTC. It yields the protein CASSTAGTSYNEQFF.

V gene TRBV9 combines with J gene TRBJ2-7; 11 bases align to TRBD1. With V trimmed by 4 bases and J by 7 bases, 7 bases remained unmatched. The germline V gene encodes CDR1 SGDLS and CDR2 YYNGEE. This CDR3 spans 14 amino acids. The CDR3 sequence: CASSPTGTGGEQYF. In nucleotides, the CDR3 is TGTGCCAGCAGCCCAACCGGGACAGGGGGGGAGCAGTACTTC. The full variable domain, rest sourced from reference TRBV9 and TRBJ2-7, is DSGVTQTPKHLITATGQRVTLRCSPRSGDLSVYWYQQSLDQGLQFLIQYYNGEERAKGNILERFSAQQFPDLHSELNLSSLELGDSALYFCASSPTGTGGEQYFGPGTRLTVT.

This clonotype was counted at least ten times. The chain combines TRBV6-1 with TRBJ2-7; D unclear. V lost 6 bases, J lost 7 bases, and 22 bases lay in between. CDR3 length: 15 residues. CDR1 is MNHNS and CDR2 is SASEGT in the germline V gene. CDR3 sequence: CASRSIAETSREQYF. The CDR3 DNA is TGTGCCAGCAGGTCGATTGCCGAGACGTCCAGAGAGCAGTACTTC.

This clonotype turned up a few times. The chain is built from TRBV3-1 and TRBJ1-6; 7 bases agree with TRBD1. The germline V gene has CDR1 LGHDT and CDR2 YNNKEL (reference sequence). The CDR3 consists of 15 residues. Losses at the gene ends were 3 bases for V and 14 bases for J; bases not matched to a gene: 13. The CDR3 bases are TGTGCCAGCAGCCACAGGACAGGTGTTCGCCCAGCCCTCCACTTT. It encodes CASSHRTGVRPALHF.

In this sample, this clonotype turned up a few times. V and J are TRBV7-3 and TRBJ2-2, with D possibly matching TRBD1 (5 bases). The CDR3 runs 15 residues. Germline-derived CDR1 and CDR2 are SGHTA and FQGTGA. Trimming removed 3 bases from V and 7 bases from J, with 15 bases in between. CDR3 sequence (DNA): TGTGCCAGCAGCTTGGGGCATTCACGGGTCGGGGAGCTGTTTTTT. As protein: CASSLGHSRVGELFF.

This clonotype was found a few times. This rearrangement joins TRBV30 to TRBJ2-7, with D tentatively TRBD1 (7 bases). The germline V gene encodes CDR1 GTSNPN and CDR2 SVGIG (reference sequence). This CDR3 is built from 14 residues. V was pared by 3 bases and J by 2 bases, with 14 bases between. Here the CDR3 DNA reads TGTGCCTGGAGCCCCAGGGGGGCGGCCTACGAGCAGTACTTC. Translated, it gives CAWSPRGAAYEQYF.

In its sample, this clonotype was seen many times. The chain joins TRBV30 to TRBJ1-4; 8 positions agree with TRBD1. CDR1 is GTSNPN and CDR2 is SVGIG in the germline V gene (reference sequence). The CDR3 totals 15 residues. V dropped 3 bases and J dropped 8; count of bases not matched to a gene: 11. The CDR3, as DNA: TGTGCCTGGAGCGCTATTGACAGGGGAGGAGAAAAACTGTTTTTT. It yields the protein CAWSAIDRGGEKLFF.

This clonotype was recorded a few times. One end of the junction does not line up with germline, which may come from a read error. The chain carries TRBV5-1 and TRBJ1-1; D is ambiguous. This CDR3 contains 12 residues. Germline assignment: CDR1 SGHRS and CDR2 YFSETQ. As DNA, the CDR3 is TGTGCCAGCAGCCTAACTCCACGGGAAGCTTTCTTT. This encodes CASSLTPREAFF.

The V and J genes are TRBV11-3 and TRBJ2-2; the D gene is possibly TRBD1 (5 bases). The CDR3 loop spans 15 amino acids. V dropped 4 bases and J dropped 2 bases, with 11 bases sitting between them. CDR1 is SGHNT and CDR2 is YENEEA in the germline V gene. CDR3 sequence (DNA): TGTGCCAGCAGCTCCCGACAGAAAAACACCGGGGAGCTGTTTTTT. This sequence encodes CASSSRQKNTGELFF.

This clonotype was counted ten times or more. The chain is built from TRBV2 and TRBJ2-4, with 8 bases matching TRBD2. The V gene end was trimmed by 9 bases and the J gene end by 11 bases; junction bases not matched to a gene: 9. CDR1 is SNHLY and CDR2 is FYNNEI in the germline V gene. CDR3 length: 12 amino acids. The CDR3 bases are TGTGCCAGTGACTCCAGCGGGAGATTTCAGTACTTC. The encoded protein is CASDSSGRFQYF.

This clonotype occurred many times. V and J are TRBV27 and TRBJ1-4, with 7 bases fitting TRBD1. Germline-derived CDR1 and CDR2 are MNHEY and SMNVEV (reference sequence). V dropped 6 bases and J dropped 6; count of bases not matched to a gene: 4. The CDR3 is 13 residues long. CDR3 DNA: TGTGCCAGCAGACGAGGGGGCTATGAAAAACTGTTTTTT. Translation gives CASRRGGYEKLFF.

This clonotype was counted ten times or more. The V gene is TRBV2, the J gene TRBJ1-3; maybe TRBD1 (6 bases). The CDR3 is 14 amino acids. Germline V gene lookup returns CDR1 SNHLY and CDR2 FYNNEI. Trimming pared 5 bases from V and 0 bases from J, leaving 8 bases between. The CDR3: CASSWTVSGNTIYF. Here the CDR3 DNA reads TGTGCCAGCAGTTGGACAGTCTCTGGAAACACCATATATTTT.

The chain employs TRBV6-1 and TRBJ2-3; no clear D gene. The ends were cut back, 6 bases at V and 3 bases at J, with 13 bases in the middle. The V gene's germline CDR1 is MNHNS and CDR2 SASEGT. This CDR3 is 14 amino acids long. In DNA form, the CDR3 reads TGTGCCAGCAGCGACCCCTTAGGGACAGATACGCAGTATTTT. It codes for CASSDPLGTDTQYF.